The 10 T cell receptor beta chains in this list originate from one sample, sequenced in a study of CD8 T cells in ankylosing spondylitis. MiXCR was run by TCRdb on the 5' RACE reads, yielding one entry per CDR3 protein. Counted here are 250,000 to 300,000 distinct CDR3 sequences, approximately 20% occurring once; the ten biggest clones make up roughly 7.3%. Sequencing was performed on blood, either unsorted or a sorted T cell fraction (not recorded which). These receptor sequences come from a male donor with ankylosing spondylitis or in good health (not recorded which).

There are a few counts of this clonotype. This chain links TRBV15 with TRBJ2-6, with 10 nucleotides matching TRBD1. Germline V CDR1 and CDR2: LNHNV, YYDKDF (reference sequence). This CDR3 region has 20 residues. The V and J ends lost 1 base and 4 bases, in that order; junction bases with no gene match: 13. The CDR3 sequence is CATSRVGLGQGSAGANVLTF. The CDR3 DNA reads as TGTGCCACCAGCAGAGTCGGTTTGGGACAGGGGTCAGCGGGGGCCAACGTCCTGACTTTC.

This clonotype came up a few times. The V and J genes are TRBV5-1 and TRBJ2-5; 9 positions agree with TRBD1. V dropped 0 bases and J dropped 4; count of bases not matched to a gene: 7. The germline gives CDR1 SGHRS, CDR2 YFSETQ. This CDR3 spans 16 amino acids. CDR3: CASSLAAGTGSETQYF. Here the CDR3 DNA reads TGCGCCAGCAGCTTGGCCGCCGGGACAGGGTCAGAGACCCAGTACTTC.

The chain is built from TRBV7-6 and TRBJ1-5; tentatively, D is TRBD1 (5 bases). Germline V gene data show CDR1 as SGHVS and CDR2 as FNYEAQ. V dropped 2 bases and J dropped 4 bases, with 9 bases sitting between them. The CDR3 is made up of 14 amino acids. The CDR3 reads CASSLSGLNQPQHF. CDR3 DNA: TGTGCCAGCAGCTTATCGGGGCTGAATCAGCCCCAGCATTTT. Using reference TRBV7-6 and TRBJ1-5 for the parts outside the CDR3, the full variable domain is GAGVSQSPRYKVTKRGQDVALRCDPISGHVSLYWYRQALGQGPEFLTYFNYEAQQDKSGLPNDRFSAERPEGSISTLTIQRTEQRDSAMYRCASSLSGLNQPQHFGDGTRLSIL.

The V call is TRBV12-3 or TRBV12-4, the J call TRBJ2-2; D unclear. The CDR3 has 15 residues. Trimming pared 6 bases from V and 0 bases from J, leaving 11 bases between. CDR3 sequence (DNA): TGTGCCAGCAGCTCTACTATCCCGAACACCGGGGAGCTGTTTTTT. Translating gives CASSSTIPNTGELFF.

The chain employs TRBV12-3 or TRBV12-4 and TRBJ1-2; 10 nucleotides align to TRBD1. This CDR3 region has 15 residues. V lost 7 bases to trimming and J lost 4 bases; unmatched junction nucleotides: 9. This CDR3 is CASTPGDRGGYGYTF. CDR3 sequence (DNA): TGTGCCAGCACCCCGGGGGACAGGGGAGGCTATGGCTACACCTTC.

This clonotype came up a few times. The chain links TRBV7-7 to TRBJ2-1, with D maybe TRBD2 (6 bases). With 2 bases removed from V and 7 bases from J, the gap between germline ends came to 12 bases. Per the germline V gene, CDR1 is SSHAT and CDR2 is FNYEAQ (reference sequence). The CDR3 is made up of 14 amino acids. This chain's CDR3 is CASSLNPGENEQFF. As DNA, the CDR3 is TGTGCCAGCAGCTTAAACCCGGGAGAGAATGAGCAGTTCTTC.

Here the CDR3 reads CASSPGVSPTTFF. The CDR3 DNA reads as TGTGCCAGCAGCCCAGGGGTCTCCCCCACGACTTTCTTT. V usage is TRBV12-3 or TRBV12-4 and J usage is TRBJ1-1; a possible D gene is TRBD1 (6 bases). Trimming pared 6 bases from V and 12 bases from J, leaving 20 bases between. The CDR3 is 13 amino acids.

J is TRBJ2-7 and V is TRBV6-1; 7 positions agree with TRBD1. From germline, CDR1 is MNHNS and CDR2 SASEGT. The J segment lost 3 bases and the V segment lost 6 bases, leaving 5 bases of the junction unmatched. The CDR3 runs to 13 residues. CDR3 sequence reads: CASSEGQFYEQYV. The CDR3 nucleotides are TGTGCCAGCAGCGAGGGACAGTTCTACGAGCAGTACGTC.

In its sample, this clonotype was seen a few times. The chain couples TRBV5-1 to TRBJ2-1; perhaps TRBD2 as D (7 bases). The CDR3 length is 16 residues. CDR1 is SGHRS, CDR2 YFSETQ, per germline. Trimming pared 2 bases from V and 6 bases from J, leaving 18 bases between. In DNA form, the CDR3 reads TGCGCCAGCAGCTTTCTTGGGGGGGCGAAAAGCAATGAGCAGTTCTTC. It is translated as CASSFLGGAKSNEQFF.

This clonotype was seen a few times. The chain recombines TRBV12-3 or TRBV12-4 with TRBJ2-1; no clear D. V was trimmed by 7 bases and J by 0 bases, leaving 13 bases between them. The CDR3 is 15 amino acids. The CDR3 here is CASNPGRSSYNEQFF. As DNA, the CDR3 is TGTGCCAGCAACCCGGGTCGAAGCTCCTACAATGAGCAGTTCTTC.